The 21 T cell receptor beta chains in this list originate from one sample, sequenced in a study of cytomegalovirus exposure and HLA in healthy donors. The PCR had 60 Vbeta and 13 Jbeta primers. Assay used: immunoSEQ multiplex PCR; TCRdb lists only in-frame clones, some missing. The data hold approximately 170,000 clones, with roughly 65% observed a single time. Sequencing used PBMCs. The receptor set was obtained from a man aged 18-30 years in good health and CMV-seropositive.

This clone appeared a few times. The chain carries TRBV28 and TRBJ2-3; 9 bases line up with TRBD1. The CDR3 has 15 amino acids. J was trimmed by 3 bases and V by 5 bases; bases with no gene match: 6. CDR1 and CDR2 (germline): MDHEN, SYDVKM. The CDR3 spells CASSPPGQGTDTQYF. CDR3 DNA: TGTGCCAGCAGTCCACCGGGACAGGGTACAGATACGCAGTATTTT.

The chain employs TRBV5-1 and TRBJ2-5; D not resolved. CDR1 is SGHRS, CDR2 YFSETQ, per germline. CDR3 size: 16 residues. V was clipped by 5 bases and J by 7 bases, with 24 bases between them. The CDR3 sequence is CASRKRIAFGVRTQYF. The CDR3 bases are TGCGCCAGCAGAAAACGCATCGCCTTCGGTGTAAGGACCCAGTACTTC.

The rearrangement uses TRBV5-1 and TRBJ2-5, with a possible D match to TRBD1 (5 bases). The CDR3 has 15 amino acids. Germline CDR1 SGHRS, CDR2 YFSETQ. Trimming removed 4 bases from V and 4 bases from J, with 17 bases in between. The CDR3 coding sequence is TGCGCCAGCAGCCCAGGGATAGGGGAAACAGAGACCCAGTACTTC. It translates to CASSPGIGETETQYF.

The rearrangement links TRBV7-2 to TRBJ1-6; possible D gene TRBD1, 5 bases. The germline gives CDR1 SGHTA, CDR2 FQGNSA. The ends were cut back, 5 bases at V and 7 bases at J, with 15 bases in the middle. This CDR3 comprises 15 residues. CDR3 sequence reads: CASSPRTSLNSPLHF. In nucleotides, the CDR3 is TGTGCCAGCAGCCCGAGGACAAGTCTGAATTCACCCCTCCACTTT.

The rearrangement uses TRBV14 and TRBJ1-1, with TRBD1 matching over 9 bases. CDR1 is SGHDN and CDR2 is FVKESK in the germline V gene. The CDR3 is 22 amino acids. The J segment lost 2 bases and the V segment lost 4 bases, leaving 26 bases of the junction unmatched. CDR3 sequence reads: CASSREAHGRLTGGNSNTEAFF. In nucleotides, the CDR3 is TGTGCCAGCAGCCGGGAAGCCCACGGGAGGTTGACAGGGGGAAATTCAAACACTGAAGCTTTCTTT. The full variable domain, with the rest looked up from reference TRBV14 and TRBJ1-1, is EAGVTQFPSHSVIEKGQTVTLRCDPISGHDNLYWYRRVMGKEIKFLLHFVKESKQDESGMPNNRFLAERTGGTYSTLKVQPAELEDSGVYFCASSREAHGRLTGGNSNTEAFFGQGTRLTVV.

V is TRBV29-1 and J is TRBJ2-3; TRBD1 matches 7 bases. Germline assignment: CDR1 SQVTM and CDR2 ANQGSEA. The V segment lost 7 bases and the J segment 7 bases; nucleotides outside the gene matches: 17. CDR3 length: 15 amino acids. The CDR3: CSGAGTVKDSNTQYF. CDR3 DNA: TGCAGCGGAGCAGGGACAGTTAAGGATAGTAATACGCAGTATTTT.

The chain recombines TRBV19 with TRBJ1-2, with D maybe TRBD1 (5 bases). This CDR3 spans 15 amino acids. The germline V gene has CDR1 LNHDA and CDR2 SQIVND (reference sequence). Trimming took off 5 bases at V and 1 base at J, with 14 bases between the two ends. CDR3 nucleotide sequence: TGTGCCAGTAGTTCCGGGGGACGGGGTAACTATGGCTACACCTTC. This translates into CASSSGGRGNYGYTF. The full variable domain, its missing parts supplied by reference TRBV19 and TRBJ1-2, is DGGITQSPKYLFRKEGQNVTLSCEQNLNHDAMYWYRQDPGQGLRLIYYSQIVNDFQKGDIAEGYSVSREKKESFPLTVTSAQKNPTAFYLCASSSGGRGNYGYTFGSGTRLTVV.

The chain carries TRBV6-1 and TRBJ1-4; D gene uncertain. V gave up 1 base and J gave up 5 bases, with 8 bases separating them. Germline CDR1 and CDR2: MNHNS and SASEGT. This CDR3 region has 14 residues. CDR3 nucleotides: TGTGCCAGCAGTGAAGGCAGGTGGAATGAAAAACTGTTTTTT. Protein: CASSEGRWNEKLFF.

V is TRBV19 and J is TRBJ1-3, with D uncertain. V shed 0 bases and J shed 2 bases, with 14 bases lying between them. This CDR3 is built from 17 residues. CDR1 and CDR2 (germline): LNHDA, SQIVND (reference sequence). The CDR3 reads CASSIDGIGVPGNTIYF. DNA for the CDR3: TGTGCCAGTAGTATAGATGGAATCGGGGTCCCTGGAAACACCATATATTTT.

This chain connects TRBV5-8 to TRBJ1-2; a weak D match, TRBD1 (6 bases). This CDR3 is 16 amino acids long. Germline V gives CDR1 SGHTS, CDR2 YDEGEE. The V and J ends lost 4 bases and 5 bases respectively, with 21 bases between them. In nucleotides, the CDR3 is TGTGCCAGCAGCCCCTTAGGACAGCGCCCCATATATGGCTACACCTTC. Amino acids: CASSPLGQRPIYGYTF. The whole variable domain, filled in from reference TRBV5-8 and TRBJ1-2, reads EAGVTQSPTHLIKTRGQQATLRCSPISGHTSVYWYQQALGLGLQFLLWYDEGEERNRGNFPPRFSGRQFPNYSSELNVNALELEDSALYLCASSPLGQRPIYGYTFGSGTRLTVV.

This chain links TRBV4-1 with TRBJ1-2; D is undetermined. V gave up 7 bases and J gave up 4 bases, with 13 bases separating them. In germline, CDR1 is MGHRA, CDR2 YSYEKL. The CDR3 is 13 amino acids. The CDR3 is CASTQTSGYGYTF. The CDR3 DNA follows: TGCGCCAGCACCCAGACCTCGGGCTATGGCTACACCTTC.

This clone was observed a handful of times. This chain links TRBV2 with TRBJ1-1, with TRBD1 identical over 9 bases. The V segment lost 1 base and the J segment 8 bases; nucleotides outside the gene matches: 5. Germline V CDR1 and CDR2: SNHLY, FYNNEI. This CDR3 spans 14 amino acids. CDR3 DNA: TGTGCCAGCAGTGAAGGGACAGGGGCCCTCGAAGCTTTCTTT. Translated, it gives CASSEGTGALEAFF.

This chain uses TRBV5-3 with TRBJ2-7; 9 bases align to TRBD1. TRBV5-3 is classed as an ORF, of uncertain function. V dropped 0 bases and J dropped 4; count of bases not matched to a gene: 8. The CDR3 is 16 amino acids. The chain's CDR3 is CARSLVPGTGKYEQYV. The CDR3 nucleotides read TGTGCCAGAAGCTTGGTACCCGGGACAGGGAAGTACGAGCAGTACGTC.

The rearrangement joins TRBV10-2 to TRBJ2-7; 8 nucleotides match TRBD2. CDR1 and CDR2 (germline): WSHSY, SAAADI. J gave up 3 bases and V 6 bases, and 10 bases lay outside the gene matches. The CDR3 sequence is 15 residues long. The CDR3 loop is CASRGGLAGGYEQYV. The CDR3 DNA reads TGCGCCAGCAGAGGAGGGCTGGCGGGAGGCTACGAGCAGTACGTC.

This chain joins TRBV19 and TRBJ1-2; D remains unclear. V shed 2 bases and J shed 0 bases, with 10 bases lying between them. CDR3 length: 15 amino acids. In germline, CDR1 is LNHDA, CDR2 SQIVND (reference sequence). CDR3: CASSIRDGANYGYTF. The CDR3 DNA follows: TGTGCCAGTAGTATACGCGACGGAGCTAACTATGGCTACACCTTC.

The chain is built from TRBV11-1 and TRBJ2-3, with 9 bases identical to TRBD2. Germline V gene sequence: CDR1 SGHAT, CDR2 FQDESV (reference sequence). This CDR3 has 19 amino acids. V shed 7 bases, J shed 4 bases, and the junction held 21 bases outside the gene matches. The CDR3 sequence: CASTPKGSSGVGWADTQYF. As DNA, the CDR3 is TGTGCCAGCACTCCCAAGGGGTCTAGCGGGGTCGGTTGGGCAGATACGCAGTATTTT.

V usage is TRBV5-5 and J usage is TRBJ1-1, with TRBD1 matching over 9 bases. The trim removed 3 bases at V and 5 bases at J, leaving 8 bases unmatched. Germline V gene sequence: CDR1 SGHKS, CDR2 YYEKEE (reference sequence). The CDR3 spans 15 residues. The CDR3 coding sequence is TGTGCCAGCAGCTGGGCGGACAGGGGAGGGACTGAAGCTTTCTTT. Encoded protein: CASSWADRGGTEAFF.

The chain links TRBV7-8 to TRBJ2-1; possibly TRBD2 for D (6 bases). The CDR3 is 18 amino acids. The V and J ends lost 5 bases and 0 bases respectively, with 20 bases between them. From germline, CDR1 is SGHVS and CDR2 FQNEAQ. The CDR3 loop reads CASSPGYRAGTSYNEQFF. In DNA form, the CDR3 reads TGTGCCAGCAGCCCGGGGTACCGAGCGGGTACCTCCTACAATGAGCAGTTCTTC.

CDR3 loop: CASSPIRQGYSYNEQFF. The DNA of the CDR3 is TGTGCCAGCAGTCCCATACGACAGGGTTATTCCTACAATGAGCAGTTCTTC. The rearrangement links TRBV28 to TRBJ2-1; 7 bases are a match to TRBD1. The CDR3 totals 17 residues. In germline, CDR1 is MDHEN, CDR2 SYDVKM. Losses at the gene ends were 5 bases for V and 1 base for J; bases not matched to a gene: 11.

The chain uses TRBV7-8 and TRBJ1-1; 12 bases fit TRBD1. Trimming cost V 4 bases and J 3 bases; bases outside gene matches: 6. This CDR3 region has 16 residues. In germline, CDR1 is SGHVS, CDR2 FQNEAQ. CDR3 amino acids: CASSSAGQGAYTEAFF. As DNA, the CDR3 is TGTGCCAGCAGCTCAGCGGGACAGGGGGCATACACTGAAGCTTTCTTT.

The chain has TRBV4-1 and TRBJ1-4; 9 bases match TRBD1. The length of the CDR3 is 15 residues. CDR1 and CDR2 (germline): MGHRA, YSYEKL. V was clipped by 4 bases and J by 8 bases; unmatched bases: 8. CDR3 loop: CASSLSGTGNEKLFF. CDR3 in DNA: TGCGCCAGCAGCCTATCGGGGACAGGGAACGAAAAACTGTTTTTT.